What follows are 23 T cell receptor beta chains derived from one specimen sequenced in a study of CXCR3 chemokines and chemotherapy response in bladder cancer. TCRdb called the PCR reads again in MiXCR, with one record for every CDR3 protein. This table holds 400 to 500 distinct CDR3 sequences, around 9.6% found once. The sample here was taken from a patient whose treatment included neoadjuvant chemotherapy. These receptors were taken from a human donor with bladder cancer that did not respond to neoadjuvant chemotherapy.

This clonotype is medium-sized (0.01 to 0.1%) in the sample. The CDR3 is CASSLGTGWGYTF. CDR3 in DNA: TGTGCCAGCAGCTTGGGAACTGGCTGGGGCTACACCTTC. The chain couples TRBV5-4 to TRBJ1-2; no reliable D call. CDR3 size: 13 residues. Trimming removed 0 bases at V and 8 bases at J, with 11 bases between. Germline CDR1 SGHNT, CDR2 YYREEE (reference sequence).

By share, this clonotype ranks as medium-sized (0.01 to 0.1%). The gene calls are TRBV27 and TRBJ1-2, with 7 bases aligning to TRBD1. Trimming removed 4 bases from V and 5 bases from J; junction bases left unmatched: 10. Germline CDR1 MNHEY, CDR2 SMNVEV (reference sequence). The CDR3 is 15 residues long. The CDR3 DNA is TGTGCCAGCAGTTACCTAGGGAGGGGGCTATATGGCTACACCTTC. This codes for CASSYLGRGLYGYTF.

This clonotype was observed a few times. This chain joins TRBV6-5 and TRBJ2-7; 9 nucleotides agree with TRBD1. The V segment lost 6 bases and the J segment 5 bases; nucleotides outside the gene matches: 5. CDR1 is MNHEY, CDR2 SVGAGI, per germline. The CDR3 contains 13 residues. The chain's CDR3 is CASSPGQGNEQYF. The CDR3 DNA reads TGTGCCAGCAGCCCCGGACAGGGGAACGAGCAGTACTTC.

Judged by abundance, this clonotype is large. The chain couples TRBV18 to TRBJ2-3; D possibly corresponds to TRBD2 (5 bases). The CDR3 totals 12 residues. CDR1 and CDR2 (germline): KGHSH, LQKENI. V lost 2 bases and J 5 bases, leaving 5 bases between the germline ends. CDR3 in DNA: TGTGCCAGCTCACCAGGGAGAGATACGCAGTATTTT. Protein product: CASSPGRDTQYF.

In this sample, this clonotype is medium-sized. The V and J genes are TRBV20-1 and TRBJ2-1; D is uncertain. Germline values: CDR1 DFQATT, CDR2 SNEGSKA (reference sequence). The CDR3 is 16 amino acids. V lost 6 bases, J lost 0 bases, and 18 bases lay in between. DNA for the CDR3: TGCAGTGCCCTCAAGATGGACCCCGACTCCTACAATGAGCAGTTCTTC. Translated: CSALKMDPDSYNEQFF.

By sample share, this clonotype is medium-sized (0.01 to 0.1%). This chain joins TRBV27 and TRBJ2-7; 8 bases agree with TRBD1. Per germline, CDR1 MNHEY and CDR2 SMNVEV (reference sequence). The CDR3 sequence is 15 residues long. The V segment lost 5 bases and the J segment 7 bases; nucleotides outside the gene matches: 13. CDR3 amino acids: CASSHDRGGLEEQYF. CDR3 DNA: TGTGCCAGCAGTCACGACAGGGGCGGATTGGAAGAGCAGTACTTC.

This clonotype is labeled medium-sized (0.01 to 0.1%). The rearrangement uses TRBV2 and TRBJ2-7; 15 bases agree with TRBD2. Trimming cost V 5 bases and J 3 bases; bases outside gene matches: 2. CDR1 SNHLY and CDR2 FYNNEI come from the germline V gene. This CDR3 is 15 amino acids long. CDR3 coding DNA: TGTGCCAGCAGTTGGACTAGCGGGGGGGTCTACGAGCAGTACTTC. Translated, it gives CASSWTSGGVYEQYF.

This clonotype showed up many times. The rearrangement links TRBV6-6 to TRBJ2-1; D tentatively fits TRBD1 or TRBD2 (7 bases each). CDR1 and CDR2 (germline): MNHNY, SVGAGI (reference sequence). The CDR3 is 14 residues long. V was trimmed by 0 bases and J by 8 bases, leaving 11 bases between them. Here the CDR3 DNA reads TGTGCCAGCAGTTACTCGGGAGGGGGCTATGAGCAGTTCTTC. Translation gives CASSYSGGGYEQFF.

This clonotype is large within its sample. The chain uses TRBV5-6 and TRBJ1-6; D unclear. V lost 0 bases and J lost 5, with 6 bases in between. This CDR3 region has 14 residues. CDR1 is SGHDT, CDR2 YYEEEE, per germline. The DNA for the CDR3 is TGTGCCAGCAGCTTGGGACAAAATAATTCACCCCTCCACTTT. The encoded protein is CASSLGQNNSPLHF. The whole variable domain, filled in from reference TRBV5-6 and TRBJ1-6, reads DAGVTQSPTHLIKTRGQQVTLRCSPKSGHDTVSWYQQALGQGPQFIFQYYEEEERQRGNFPDRFSGHQFPNYSSELNVNALLLGDSALYLCASSLGQNNSPLHFGNGTRLTVT.

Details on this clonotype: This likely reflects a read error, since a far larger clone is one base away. As DNA, the CDR3 is TGTGCCAGCAGTGACCCTATGAACACTGAAGCTTTCTTT. Its translation is CASSDPMNTEAFF. This chain connects TRBV6-5 to TRBJ1-1; no clear D. Trimming took off 5 bases at V and 0 bases at J, with 7 bases between the two ends. The CDR3 extends over 13 amino acids. Germline-derived CDR1 and CDR2 are MNHEY and SVGAGI.

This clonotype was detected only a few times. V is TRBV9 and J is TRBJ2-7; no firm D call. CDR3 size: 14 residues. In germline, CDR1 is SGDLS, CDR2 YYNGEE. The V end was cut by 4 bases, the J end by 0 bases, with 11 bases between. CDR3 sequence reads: CASSQDPSSYEQYF. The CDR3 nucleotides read TGTGCCAGCAGCCAAGACCCCAGCTCCTACGAGCAGTACTTC. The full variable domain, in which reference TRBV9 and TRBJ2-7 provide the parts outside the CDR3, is DSGVTQTPKHLITATGQRVTLRCSPRSGDLSVYWYQQSLDQGLQFLIQYYNGEERAKGNILERFSAQQFPDLHSELNLSSLELGDSALYFCASSQDPSSYEQYFGPGTRLTVT.

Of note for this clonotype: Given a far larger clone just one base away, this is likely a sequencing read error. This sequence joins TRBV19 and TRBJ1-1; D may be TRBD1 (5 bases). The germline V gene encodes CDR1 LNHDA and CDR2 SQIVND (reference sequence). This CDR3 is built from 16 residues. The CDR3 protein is CASSIGTSGGTDTQCF. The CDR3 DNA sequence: TGTGCCAGTAGTATAGGAACTAGCGGGGGAACAGATACGCAGTGTTTT.

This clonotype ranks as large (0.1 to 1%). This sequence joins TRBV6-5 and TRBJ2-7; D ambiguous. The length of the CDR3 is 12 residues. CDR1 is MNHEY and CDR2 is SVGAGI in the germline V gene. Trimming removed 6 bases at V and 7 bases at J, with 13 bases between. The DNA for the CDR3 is TGTGCCAGCAGCCCAGGCCTAAGGGAGCAGTACTTC. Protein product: CASSPGLREQYF.

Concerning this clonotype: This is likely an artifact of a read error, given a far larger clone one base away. The CDR3 reads CASSMDGRAYNEQYF. CDR3 DNA: TGTGCCAGTAGTATGGACGGGAGGGCCTACAATGAGCAGTACTTC. The chain links TRBV19 to TRBJ2-5, with 8 bases identical to TRBD2. J gave up 11 bases and V 3 bases, and 14 bases lay outside the gene matches. Looked up from germline, CDR1 is LNHDA and CDR2 is SQIVND (reference sequence). This CDR3 comprises 15 residues.

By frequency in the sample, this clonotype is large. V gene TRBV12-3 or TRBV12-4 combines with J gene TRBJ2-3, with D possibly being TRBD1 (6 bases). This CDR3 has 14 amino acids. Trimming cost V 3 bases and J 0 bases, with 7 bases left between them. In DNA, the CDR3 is TGTGCCAGCAGTTTTGACAGGAGCACAGATACGCAGTATTTT. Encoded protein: CASSFDRSTDTQYF.

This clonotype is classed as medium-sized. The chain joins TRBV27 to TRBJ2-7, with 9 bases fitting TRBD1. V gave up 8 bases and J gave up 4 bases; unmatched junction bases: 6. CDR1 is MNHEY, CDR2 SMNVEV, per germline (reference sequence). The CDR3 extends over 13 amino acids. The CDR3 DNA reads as TGTGCCAGCTCCAGAGACAGGGGGTACGAGCAGTACTTC. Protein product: CASSRDRGYEQYF.

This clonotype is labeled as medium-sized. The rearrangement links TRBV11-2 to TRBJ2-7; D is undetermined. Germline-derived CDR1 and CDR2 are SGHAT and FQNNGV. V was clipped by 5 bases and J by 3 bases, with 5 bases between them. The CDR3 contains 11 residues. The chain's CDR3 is CASSVHYEQYF. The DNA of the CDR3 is TGTGCCAGCAGCGTCCACTACGAGCAGTACTTC.

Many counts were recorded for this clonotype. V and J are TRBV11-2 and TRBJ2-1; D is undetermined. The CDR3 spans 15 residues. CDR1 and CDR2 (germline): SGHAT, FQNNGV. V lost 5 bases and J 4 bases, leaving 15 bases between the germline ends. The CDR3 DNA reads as TGTGCCAGCAGCATAACAAGCTCTCCTTACAATGAGCAGTTCTTC. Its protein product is CASSITSSPYNEQFF.

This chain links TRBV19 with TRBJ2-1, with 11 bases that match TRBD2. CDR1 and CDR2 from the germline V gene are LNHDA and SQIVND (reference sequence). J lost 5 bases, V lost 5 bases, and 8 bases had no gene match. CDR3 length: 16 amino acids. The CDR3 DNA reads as TGTGCCAGTAGTGAAACTAGCGGGGGATTTAACAATGAGCAGTTCTTC. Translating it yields CASSETSGGFNNEQFF. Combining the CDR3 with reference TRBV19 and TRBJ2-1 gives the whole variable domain DGGITQSPKYLFRKEGQNVTLSCEQNLNHDAMYWYRQDPGQGLRLIYYSQIVNDFQKGDIAEGYSVSREKKESFPLTVTSAQKNPTAFYLCASSETSGGFNNEQFFGPGTRLTVL.

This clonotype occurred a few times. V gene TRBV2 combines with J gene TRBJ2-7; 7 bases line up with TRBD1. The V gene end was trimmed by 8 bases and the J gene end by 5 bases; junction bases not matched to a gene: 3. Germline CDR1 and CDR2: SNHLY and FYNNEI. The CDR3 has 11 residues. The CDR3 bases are TGTGCCAGCGAAGACAGGGACGAGCAGTACTTC. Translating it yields CASEDRDEQYF.

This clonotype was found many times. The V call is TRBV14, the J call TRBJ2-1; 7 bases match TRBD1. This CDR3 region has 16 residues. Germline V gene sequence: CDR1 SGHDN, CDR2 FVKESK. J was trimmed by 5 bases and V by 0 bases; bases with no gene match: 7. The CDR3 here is CASSQEVGQGDNEQFF. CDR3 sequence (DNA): TGTGCCAGCAGCCAAGAGGTGGGTCAGGGGGACAATGAGCAGTTCTTC.

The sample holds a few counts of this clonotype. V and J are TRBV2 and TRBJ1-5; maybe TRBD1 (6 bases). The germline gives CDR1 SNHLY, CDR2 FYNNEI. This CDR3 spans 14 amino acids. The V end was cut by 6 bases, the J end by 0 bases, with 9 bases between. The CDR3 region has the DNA TGTGCCAGCAGCCGACAGGATAGCAATCAGCCCCAGCATTTT. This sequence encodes CASSRQDSNQPQHF.

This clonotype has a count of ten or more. The CDR3 DNA reads TGTGCCTGGGACGATCCGCACGAGCAGTACTTC. This encodes CAWDDPHEQYF. The chain combines TRBV30 with TRBJ2-7; no clear D. The CDR3 is 11 residues long. From germline, CDR1 is GTSNPN and CDR2 SVGIG (reference sequence). Trimming took off 5 bases at V and 5 bases at J, with 10 bases between the two ends. Looking up the rest from reference TRBV30 and TRBJ2-7 gives the full variable domain: SQTIHQWPATLVQPVGSPLSLECTVEGTSNPNLYWYRQAAGRGLQLLFYSVGIGQISSEVPQNLSASRPQDRQFILSSKKLLLSDSGFYLCAWDDPHEQYFGPGTRLTVT.